This T cell receptor beta chain was captured in a study of shared clonotypes between healthy human individuals (dated by TCRdb to the early 2020s). Some background on the complete study: A couple of women and a few men aged 18 to 49 years were included in the cohort. Per donor, leukapheresis produced somewhere between about 0.85 and 8.9 billion PBMCs. Different laboratories and diverse techniques were used to prepare libraries and sequence TCR repertoires, to increase sequencing depth and limit assay-specific biases. Blood TCR repertoires of four to six healthy adults were deeply sequenced to estimate repertoire size and the extent of clonotype sharing between individuals. For each donor, CD4 naive and CD4 memory were each run on three plates, CD8 naive on two plates, and CD8 memory on one plate. The full study reports these points: Sharing across several donors was observed for around 5% of naive CD4, 3% to 3.5% of naive CD8, 2% to 2.5% of memory CD4, and about 0.4% of memory CD8 clonotypes. Naive subsets generally had larger estimated clonotype richness than memory subsets. Sampling was limited to blood, and TCR repertoires in tissue likely differ from TCR repertoires in blood. Rarefaction of sorted-subset datasets indicated incomplete sequencing despite the large sequencing depth. Because the study included a small number of donors, the genetic and exposure-history diversity represented was limited. Compared with non-shared clonotypes, clonotypes shared by all four sorted-subset donors had higher generation probabilities. Based on pairwise subsampling, the degree of clonotype sharing among donors was expected to be affected by sequencing depth.

Of note for this clone: The target of this receptor is not known. Nothing much larger sits one base from this clone, and base qualities are not available.

CD8 naive samples consisted of CD45RO-negative cells that were positively selected for CCR7, yielding a CD45RA+CCR7+ population without TemRA cells. Donors were healthy HIV-negative adults with no recently reported acute infections or vaccinations. Every donor was a Caucasian adult living in Nashville, Tennessee, USA. Blood was obtained by leukapheresis, after which PBMCs were separated by Ficoll-Histopaque density gradient centrifugation and cryopreserved in liquid nitrogen vapor phase. Purity and quantity of every magnetically sorted T cell population were checked by analytical flow cytometry. Genomic DNA was isolated from each sorted fraction and quantified by UV absorbance on a Nanodrop 2000c. Reading from cysteine to phenylalanine, the CDR3 counts 14 amino acids. Kept here is only the CDR3 DNA, which spans 42 bases and is read in frame from base 1. The germline V gene yields MDHEN for CDR1 and SYDVKM for CDR2. V is reduced by 3 bases and J by 5 bases, leaving a spacing of 11 bases between them.

Using the deep immunoSEQ assay, TCR CDR3 regions were amplified from genomic DNA by multiplex PCR. Extracted genomic DNA from each cell subset was distributed evenly across all wells of several immunoSEQ 96-well plates, and each plate was treated as a replicate. For sorted subsets, about 200 ng genomic DNA, equal to 30,000 or so T cell genomes, was loaded into each replicate PCR. Purified libraries were measured with a Qubit 3.0 fluorometer, size-checked on a Bioanalyzer 2100, and measured again with the KAPA Library Quantification kit. Every immunoSEQ 96-well plate was sequenced on a dedicated single-read 150-cycle Illumina NextSeq 550 flow cell. Concerning the study's data processing: Because the immunoSEQ output included only junctional sequences and no quality scores, the filtering could not be the same as the filtering used for full-length reads. To assign V/J genes and CDR3, sequences were annotated using PyIR, a Python wrapper for IgBLAST v1.9, with IMGT germline references. Reads were removed for weak V/J assignments (E-value above 1e-6), missing CDR3, stop codons, out-of-frame junctions, or ambiguous translated residues. V3J clonotypes were defined as sequences sharing the same inferred V gene, J gene, and CDR3 amino acid sequence. Percentage overlap between repertoires was calculated by dividing the number of shared unique clonotypes by the size of the smaller repertoire. Richness of each repertoire was evaluated using RTK rarefaction, the Chao1 estimator, and Recon v2.1 estimates of unobserved clonotypes. Generation probabilities were computed with OLGA for all TCRbeta clonotypes obtained by the gDNA method from a few donors. The source is immuneACCESS, and TCRdb retained only in-frame sequences with V and J called. Part of the clones is not carried over; for the studies checked, unresolved V genes explain less than half of this, and the remainder is unexplained. V and J calls and clone size are copied from that table; D and trimming were computed from the DNA. This sample comprises about 2.1 million clones, 80% to 95% of them detected only once. Approximately 1.7% of the sample goes to the ten largest clones.

The clonotype comes from a man between 18 and 35 years old in good health. Some clones in this sample may be carry-over from other donors' samples. Sample: naive CD8+ T cells from PBMCs. The intended sense of this specimen's cell subset or site label: CD45RA+CCR7+. The sequence joins TRBV28 to TRBJ2-1; the D gene identity is not certain. CDR3 region: CASSLYSMDNEQFF. In nucleotides, the sequence is TGTGCCAGCAGTTTGTACTCTATGGACAATGAGCAGTTCTTC.